This T cell receptor (beta chain) was recovered during a study of Graves' ophthalmopathy and Graves' hyperthyroidism. Regarding the study as a whole: The model reached 65% to 71% sensitivity and roughly 76% specificity for predicting ophthalmopathy progression.

Amplified TCR beta CDR3 regions were obtained using RNA transcripts as template. Investigators did first-round RT-PCR with HTBI primers, then second-round multiplex PCR. TCRdb itself ran the multiplex PCR reads through MiXCR, one entry per CDR3 protein. The sample lists hundreds of thousands of distinct CDR3 sequences, 22% occurring once. This clonotype appeared a few times. Its antigen is currently unknown. CDR3 length: 13 amino acids. Germline V lookup: CDR1 MNHNS, CDR2 SASEGT. After removal of 5 bases from V and 5 bases from J, the junction contained 3 bases not matched to a gene. The rearrangement links TRBV6-1 to TRBJ1-1, with 9 bases that match TRBD1. The sample was peripheral blood. The origin of this receptor is a woman aged 18 to 35 with stable Graves' hyperthyroidism. Some clones in this sample may be carry-over from other donors' samples. CDR3 amino acids: CASSTGGDTEAFF. Here the CDR3 DNA reads TGTGCCAGCAGTACAGGGGGCGATACTGAAGCTTTCTTT.